This TCR beta chain emerged from a study of glioma-infiltrating T cells. General observations from the study: Gliomas, especially low-grade, showed above-expected tissue-blood divergence; non-neoplastic patients showed below. Tissue and blood shared very few CDR3 sequences.

TCR alpha and beta CDR3 regions were amplified from RNA using iRepertoire nested multiplex PCR. One-step reverse transcription and amplification started from approximately 100-400 ng of tissue mRNA or PBMC total RNA. TCRdb called the multiplex PCR reads again in MiXCR, with one record for every CDR3 protein. The sample comprises about 130,000 distinct CDR3 sequences, more than 20% of which are singletons, and roughly 15% rests with the top ten. CDR1 is SQVTM, CDR2 ANQGSEA, per germline. The CDR3 length is 13 residues. The ends were cut back, 1 base at V and 14 bases at J, with 18 bases in the middle. Turning to this clonotype: What it binds is not known. This could be a read error, since a much larger clone is one nucleotide away.

The sequence was collected from a human donor with low-grade glioma or glioblastoma, undergoing nonglioma brain surgery, or in good health (not recorded which). Source material: glioma tissue, nonneoplastic brain tissue, or PBMCs (not recorded which). The chain is built from TRBV29-1 and TRBJ2-1; D unresolved. As DNA, the CDR3 is TGCAGCGTTGAAGTGTACCGTATGCCTGGAGAGTTCTTC. As protein: CSVEVYRMPGEFF.